Reported below is one TCR beta chain. This clonotype was seen at least ten times. Its target antigen remains unknown. No base qualities exist here, and no much larger clone lies one base off it. CDR1 SEHNR and CDR2 FQNEAQ were looked up in the germline V gene (reference sequence). V and J lose 0 bases and 4 bases, and a span of 7 bases separates them. The CDR3 has 13 amino acids, counting the end cysteine and phenylalanine. Only CDR3 DNA is held: 39 bases, read in frame from base 1. The data derive from a study of regulatory T cells in long-lasting Graves disease (dated by TCRdb to the early 2020s). About the investigation overall: Antithyroid drugs had been taken for less than 3 months by newly diagnosed Graves' disease patients. Patients with persistent Graves' disease were compared with patients with newly diagnosed Graves' disease using TCR sequencing and RNA sequencing of peripheral blood. The study was registered as a clinical trial and conducted in China. TCR sequencing covered some 13 persistent and 20 or so newly diagnosed Graves' disease patients, some 33 samples in total.

The library was prepared using multiplex PCR. The data were produced on an Illumina HiSeq 4000. iRepertoire HTBI primers and Arm-PCR amplification of CDR3 regions were used to construct TCR beta libraries. Gel purification was performed on PCR products prior to sequencing. Under the source paper's analysis protocol: A total of 62 TRBV and under 15 TRBJ segments were identified across samples and were used for gene usage analysis of CDR3 amino acid clonotypes. COPE and FqMerger were used to merge filtered high-quality paired reads into contigs. BLAST was used to align contigs to the IMGT TRBV, TRBD and TRBJ reference genes, and CDR3 was defined following IMGT. Any clonotype with a frequency above 0.1% was counted as a highly expanded clone. Repertoire diversity was measured by Shannon entropy, and V-J evenness by the Gini coefficient. Clonotypes shared by more than one individual were considered public. TCRdb reworked the public reads: Q25 trimming with fastp, MiXCR clone assembly, productive beta chains retained. Identical CDR3 proteins give one entry, which carries the most common genes and DNA. For this entry, the V and J calls and clone size follow TCRdb and not the study's own pipeline. For this sample there are a few hundred thousand distinct CDR3 sequences; roughly 17% appear just once. Of the sample, roughly 27% is held by the ten largest clones.

The paper as a whole reports these results and caveats: Lower TCR Shannon entropy and fewer highly expanded clones were observed in persistent Graves' disease patients than in newly diagnosed patients, which suggested clonal expansion. Sequencing and analysis were restricted to the TCR beta chain. Persistent patients shared more public clonotypes among themselves (around 3,000) than newly diagnosed patients did (approximately 970). As a limitation, the authors acknowledged that the small sample size may reduce accuracy. The study examined only peripheral blood because the primary lesion, thyroid tissue, could not be accessed. Persistent disease showed preferential use of TRBV28, TRBJ1-2 and TRBJ2-5, whereas newly diagnosed disease favored TRBV20-1 and TRBJ2-1.

Per the publication, the time point label means: newly diagnosed GD, antithyroid drugs for less than 3 months. For both TCR sequencing and RNA sequencing, RNA was extracted from PBMCs in TRIzol. Graves' disease was diagnosed according to American Thyroid Association guidelines. Recruitment of patients was carried out at an endocrinology department in Xi'an, China. From each patient, 8 to 10 milliliters of peripheral blood was collected into an EDTA anticoagulant tube. Ficoll Paque Plus density gradient separation was used to isolate PBMCs, and no further T cell sorting was done. An Agilent 2100 Bioanalyzer and agarose gel were used to check RNA quality, and a NanoDrop 2000 was used to measure RNA concentration. This same sample was also taken into another study, of T cells in Graves' hyperthyroidism and ophthalmopathy. The second paper further reports: Graves' hyperthyroidism was defined as stable when no progression to ophthalmopathy occurred over 18 months of follow-up. The hyperthyroidism patients were between 18 and 65 years old and newly diagnosed, with a disease duration of less than 2 months. Patients with uncontrolled infections, other autoimmune diseases, pregnancy or lactation were excluded. Diagnoses were established on the basis of clinical symptoms, serum thyroxine and TRAb, thyroid ultrasound, and orbital computed tomography. A first-round RT-PCR of the TCR CDR3 used the HTBI primer set with the Qiagen OneStep RT-PCR kit. Most expanded thyroid clonotypes (frequency above 0.001) were also found in blood, which suggests that blood repertoires may mirror thyroid immune responses. A 13 V-J signature model separated ophthalmopathy from stable hyperthyroidism, with approximately 86% sensitivity and 81.08% specificity in cross-validation and 80%/75% in testing. During validation, the model predicted progression to ophthalmopathy a median of around six months ahead of onset, with 70.59% sensitivity and less than 85% specificity. TCR V-J signatures able to tell the groups apart were searched for in a discovery cohort of 90 to 100 patients, of whom more than 40 had Graves' ophthalmopathy and around 56 had stable Graves' hyperthyroidism. Prospective prediction of ophthalmopathy was tested in an independent validation cohort of fewer than 20 hyperthyroidism patients and 17 patients who later progressed to ophthalmopathy. The approximately 98 discovery patients were randomly divided into training and test sets at a 7:3 ratio. In about 6 Graves' hyperthyroidism patients, the study also compared T-cell repertoires from thyroid tissue with T-cell repertoires from blood. Once sampling was done, hyperthyroidism patients were given methimazole at a starting dose of 30 mg daily, whereas ophthalmopathy patients were given high-dose intravenous methylprednisolone. Libraries were constructed in a second round of multiplex PCR, after which size selection and purification were performed. Paired-end sequencing of the libraries was performed with 100 bp reads on an Illumina HiSeq2000. SOAPnuke was used to process the raw data, with reads discarded if the reads contained adapters or uncalled bases, had a mean Phred below 15, or lacked an exact constant-primer or identifier match. High-quality paired reads were merged with COPE v1.2.5, and unique nucleotide sequences were defined as clonotypes. Clonotypes were aligned to IMGT TRBV, TRBD and TRBJ reference segments using MiTCR v1.1. The analysis was restricted to V-J combinations with a frequency above 0.0001, which together covered 99.2% of the repertoires. The TCS score was defined as the ratio of F50 (clonal expansion) to E x V (chaos), calculated using BLOSUM62-based TCRdist between CDR3 peptides within each V-J. Welch's t-statistics and random forest reduced fewer than 550 V-J features to about 13, which were used in a naive Bayes classifier (R e1071). Sample size was not statistically predetermined, and investigators were not blinded to group allocation. The paper reports TCR Vbeta CDR3 sequencing of over 130 peripheral blood samples: 43 ophthalmopathy, roughly 74 hyperthyroidism and some 17 progressor patients.

The sample was peripheral blood mononuclear cells (PBMCs), taken at new diagnosis, from a patient treated with antithyroid drugs. The receptor chain draws on TRBV7-9 and TRBJ2-7; a confident D gene designation cannot be given. The receptor's source is a man aged 35 to 55 with Graves disease. Donor details come from another sample of the same person, matched by shared clones. The CDR3 protein sequence reads: CASSLAAAYEQYF. The sequenced DNA is TGTGCCAGCAGCTTAGCGGCCGCTTACGAGCAGTACTTC.